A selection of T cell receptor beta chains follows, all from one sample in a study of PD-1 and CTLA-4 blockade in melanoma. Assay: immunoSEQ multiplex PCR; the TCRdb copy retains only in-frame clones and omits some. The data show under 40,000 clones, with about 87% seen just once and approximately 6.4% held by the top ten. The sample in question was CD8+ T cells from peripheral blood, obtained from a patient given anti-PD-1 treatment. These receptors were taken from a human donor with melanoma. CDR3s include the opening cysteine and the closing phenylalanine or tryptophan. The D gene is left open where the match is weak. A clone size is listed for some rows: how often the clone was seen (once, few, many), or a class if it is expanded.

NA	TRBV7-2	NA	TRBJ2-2	CASSLELGGELFF	TGTGCCAGCAGCTTAGAGCTGGGCGGGGAGCTGTTTTTT
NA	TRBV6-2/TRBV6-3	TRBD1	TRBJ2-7	CASSSGTAILTYEQYF	TGTGCCAGCAGTTCCGGGACAGCAATTCTGACCTACGAGCAGTACTTC
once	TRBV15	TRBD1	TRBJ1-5	CATATGGNQPQHF	TGTGCCACCGCTACAGGGGGAAATCAGCCCCAGCATTTT
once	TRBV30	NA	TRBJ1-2	CAWSGSPGPGSTGGYGYTF	TGTGCCTGGAGTGGCTCGCCAGGACCGGGGAGTACCGGGGGTTATGGCTACACCTTC
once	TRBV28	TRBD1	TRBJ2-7	CASSYPGQYSYEQYF	TGTGCCAGCAGTTATCCGGGACAGTACTCCTACGAGCAGTACTTC
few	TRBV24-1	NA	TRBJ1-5	CATSDLLTGEPQHF	TGTGCCACCAGTGATTTGCTCACGGGGGAACCCCAGCATTTT
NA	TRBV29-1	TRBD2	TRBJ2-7	CSASGGPLRVAEQYF	TGCAGCGCCAGCGGGGGTCCCCTACGAGTGGCCGAGCAGTACTTC
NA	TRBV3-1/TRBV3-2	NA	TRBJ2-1	CASSQEHGISSYNEQFF	TGTGCCAGCAGCCAAGAGCATGGGATCTCCTCCTACAATGAGCAGTTCTTC
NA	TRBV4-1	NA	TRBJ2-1	CASSQEFPPRPTNEQFF	TGCGCCAGCAGCCAAGAATTCCCGCCTCGACCCACCAATGAGCAGTTCTTC
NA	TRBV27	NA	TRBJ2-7	CASSPIPAYEQYF	TGTGCCAGCAGTCCTATCCCCGCCTACGAGCAGTACTTC
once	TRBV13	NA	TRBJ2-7	CASSLGIGESSYEQYF	TGTGCCAGCAGCTTAGGGATCGGGGAGAGCTCCTACGAGCAGTACTTC
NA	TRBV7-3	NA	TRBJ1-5	CASSPLRTANQPQHF	TGTGCCAGCAGCCCACTAAGGACAGCAAATCAGCCCCAGCATTTT
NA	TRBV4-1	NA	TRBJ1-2	CASSQDAREVNYGYTF	TGCGCCAGCAGCCAAGATGCCAGGGAGGTTAACTATGGCTACACCTTC
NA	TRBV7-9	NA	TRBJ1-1	CASSIGTNTEAFF	TGTGCCAGCAGCATCGGGACGAACACTGAAGCTTTCTTT
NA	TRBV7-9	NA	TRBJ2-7	CASSNTYEQYF	TGTGCCAGCAGCAACACATACGAGCAGTACTTC
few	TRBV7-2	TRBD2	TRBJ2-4	CASEGIGGENIQYF	TGTGCCAGCGAGGGCATCGGGGGGGAAAACATTCAGTACTTC
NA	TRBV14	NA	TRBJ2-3	CASSRLEIVSPTDTQYF	TGTGCCAGCAGCCGTCTCGAAATAGTATCCCCCACAGATACGCAGTATTTT
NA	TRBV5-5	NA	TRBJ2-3	CASSLEDLTDTQYF	TGTGCCAGCAGCTTGGAGGACCTCACAGATACGCAGTATTTT
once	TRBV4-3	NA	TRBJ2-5	CASSQDLLLGGETQYF	TGCGCCAGCAGCCAAGATCTCCTACTAGGAGGAGAGACCCAGTACTTC
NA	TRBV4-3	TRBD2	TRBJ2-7	CASSQVASGLYEQYF	TGCGCCAGCAGCCAAGTGGCTAGCGGCCTATACGAGCAGTACTTC
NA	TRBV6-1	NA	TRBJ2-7	CASSETGGLSYEQYF	TGTGCCAGCAGTGAAACCGGCGGACTCTCCTACGAGCAGTACTTC
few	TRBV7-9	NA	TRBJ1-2	CASSLESYGYTF	TGTGCCAGCAGCTTAGAGAGCTATGGCTACACCTTC
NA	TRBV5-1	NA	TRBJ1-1	CASRYGTAIMNTEAFF	TGCGCCAGCAGATACGGGACTGCAATCATGAACACTGAAGCTTTCTTT
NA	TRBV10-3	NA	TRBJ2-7	CAISQTPAYEQYF	TGTGCCATCAGCCAGACACCGGCCTACGAGCAGTACTTC
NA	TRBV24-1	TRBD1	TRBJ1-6	CATRDRGNSPLHF	TGTGCCACCAGAGACAGGGGAAATTCACCCCTCCACTTT
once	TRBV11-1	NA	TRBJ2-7	CASSPITGRLEQYF	TGTGCCAGCAGCCCTATCACAGGGAGACTCGAGCAGTACTTC
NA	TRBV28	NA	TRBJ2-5	CASSFNRRGAGETQYF	TGTGCCAGCAGTTTTAATAGGAGGGGGGCCGGAGAGACCCAGTACTTC
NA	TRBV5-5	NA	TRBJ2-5	CASNDQGSEETQYF	TGTGCCAGCAACGATCAGGGATCGGAAGAGACCCAGTACTTC
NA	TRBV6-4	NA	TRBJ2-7	CASSDSSGGEQYF	TGTGCCAGCAGTGACTCGTCGGGTGGCGAGCAGTACTTC
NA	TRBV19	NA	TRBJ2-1	CAVSVSSYNEQFF	TGTGCGGTCAGCGTAAGCTCCTACAATGAGCAGTTCTTC
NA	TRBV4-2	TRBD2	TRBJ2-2	CASSQDRPSGEVTGELFF	TGTGCCAGCAGCCAAGATAGGCCTAGCGGGGAAGTCACCGGGGAGCTGTTTTTT
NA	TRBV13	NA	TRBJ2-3	CASSLGRRTDTQYF	TGTGCCAGCAGCTTAGGACGCCGCACAGATACGCAGTATTTT
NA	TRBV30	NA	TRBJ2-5	CAWKGPAGETQYF	TGTGCCTGGAAGGGCCCGGCGGGAGAGACCCAGTACTTC
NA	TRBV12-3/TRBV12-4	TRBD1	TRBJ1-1	CASSGTGVEAFF	TGTGCCAGCAGTGGGACAGGGGTTGAAGCTTTCTTT
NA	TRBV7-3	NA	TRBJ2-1	CASSHTGEQFF	TGTGCCAGCAGCCATACAGGGGAGCAGTTCTTC
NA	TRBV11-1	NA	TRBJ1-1	CASSLAEGYTEAFF	TGTGCCAGCAGCTTAGCGGAAGGATACACTGAAGCTTTCTTT
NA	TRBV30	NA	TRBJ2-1	CAWSHQQYNEQFF	TGTGCCTGGAGTCATCAACAGTACAATGAGCAGTTCTTC
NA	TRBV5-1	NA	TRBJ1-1	CASSLAGGDTEAFF	TGCGCCAGCAGCTTGGCCGGGGGGGACACTGAAGCTTTCTTT
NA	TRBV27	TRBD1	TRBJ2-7	CASSAKQGASYEQYF	TGTGCCAGCAGTGCAAAACAGGGGGCGTCCTACGAGCAGTACTTC